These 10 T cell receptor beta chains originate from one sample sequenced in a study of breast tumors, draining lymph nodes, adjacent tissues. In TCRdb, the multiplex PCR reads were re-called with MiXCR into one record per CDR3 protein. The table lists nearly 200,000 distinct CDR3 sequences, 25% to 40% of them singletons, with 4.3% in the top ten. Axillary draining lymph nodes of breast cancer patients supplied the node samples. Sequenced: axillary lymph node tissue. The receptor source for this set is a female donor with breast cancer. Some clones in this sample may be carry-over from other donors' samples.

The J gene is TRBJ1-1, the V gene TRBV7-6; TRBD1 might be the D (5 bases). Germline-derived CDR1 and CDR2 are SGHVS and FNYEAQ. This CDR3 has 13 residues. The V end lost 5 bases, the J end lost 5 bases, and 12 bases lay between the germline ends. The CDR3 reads CASSPRGKTEAFF. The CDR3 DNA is TGTGCCAGCAGCCCCCGGGGGAAGACTGAAGCTTTCTTT. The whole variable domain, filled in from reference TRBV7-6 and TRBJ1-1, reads GAGVSQSPRYKVTKRGQDVALRCDPISGHVSLYWYRQALGQGPEFLTYFNYEAQQDKSGLPNDRFSAERPEGSISTLTIQRTEQRDSAMYRCASSPRGKTEAFFGQGTRLTVV.

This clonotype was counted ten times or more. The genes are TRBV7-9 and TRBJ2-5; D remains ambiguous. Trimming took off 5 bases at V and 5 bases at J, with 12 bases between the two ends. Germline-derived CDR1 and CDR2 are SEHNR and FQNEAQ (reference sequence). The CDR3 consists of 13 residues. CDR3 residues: CASSPPMGETQYF. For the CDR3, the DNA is TGTGCCAGCAGCCCTCCGATGGGGGAGACCCAGTACTTC.

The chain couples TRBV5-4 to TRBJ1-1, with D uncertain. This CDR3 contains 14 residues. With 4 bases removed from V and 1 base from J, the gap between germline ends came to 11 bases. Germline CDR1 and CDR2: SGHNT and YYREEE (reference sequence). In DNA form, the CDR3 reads TGTGCCAGCAGCCCTCGACACCAGAACACTGAAGCTTTCTTT. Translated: CASSPRHQNTEAFF.

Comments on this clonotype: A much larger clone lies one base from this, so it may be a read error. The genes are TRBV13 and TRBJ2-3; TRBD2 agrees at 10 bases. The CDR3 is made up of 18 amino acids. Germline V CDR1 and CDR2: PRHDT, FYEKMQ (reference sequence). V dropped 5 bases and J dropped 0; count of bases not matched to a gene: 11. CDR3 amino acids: CASSLGLAVDPSTDTQYF. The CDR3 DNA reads TGTGCCAGCAGCCTCGGACTAGCGGTGGATCCTAGCACAGATACGCAGTATTTT.

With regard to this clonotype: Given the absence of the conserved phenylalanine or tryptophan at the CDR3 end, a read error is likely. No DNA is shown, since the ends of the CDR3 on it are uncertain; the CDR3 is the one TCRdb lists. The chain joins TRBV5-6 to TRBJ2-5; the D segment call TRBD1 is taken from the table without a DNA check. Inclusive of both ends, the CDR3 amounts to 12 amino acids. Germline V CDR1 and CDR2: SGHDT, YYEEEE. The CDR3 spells CASSLRQGAHYS.

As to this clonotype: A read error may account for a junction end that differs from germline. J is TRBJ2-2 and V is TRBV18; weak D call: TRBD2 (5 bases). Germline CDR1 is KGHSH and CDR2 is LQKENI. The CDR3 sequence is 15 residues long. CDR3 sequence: CASAPTRTRGGELFF. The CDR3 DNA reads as TGTGCCAGCGCACCTACTAGGACCCGAGGCGGGGAGCTGTTTTTT. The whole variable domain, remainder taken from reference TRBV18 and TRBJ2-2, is NAGVMQNPRHLVRRRGQEARLRCSPMKGHSHVYWYRQLPEEGLKFMVYLQKENIIDESGMPKERFSAEFPKEGPSILRIQQVVRGDSAAYFCASAPTRTRGGELFFGEGSRLTVL.

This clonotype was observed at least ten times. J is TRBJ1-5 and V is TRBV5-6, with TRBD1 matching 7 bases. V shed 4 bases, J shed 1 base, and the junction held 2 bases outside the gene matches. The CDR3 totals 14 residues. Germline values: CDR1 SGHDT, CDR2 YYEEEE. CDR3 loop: CASSVQGSNQPQHF. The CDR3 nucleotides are TGTGCCAGCAGCGTACAGGGGAGCAATCAGCCCCAGCATTTT.

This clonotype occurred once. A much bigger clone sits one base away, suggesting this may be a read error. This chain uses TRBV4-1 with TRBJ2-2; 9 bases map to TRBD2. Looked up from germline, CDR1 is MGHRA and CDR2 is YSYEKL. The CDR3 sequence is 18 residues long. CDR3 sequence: CACSPKVAGGPYTGELFF. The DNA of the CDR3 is TGCGCCTGCAGCCCCAAGGTGGCGGGGGGGCCGTACACCGGGGAGCTGTTTTTT.

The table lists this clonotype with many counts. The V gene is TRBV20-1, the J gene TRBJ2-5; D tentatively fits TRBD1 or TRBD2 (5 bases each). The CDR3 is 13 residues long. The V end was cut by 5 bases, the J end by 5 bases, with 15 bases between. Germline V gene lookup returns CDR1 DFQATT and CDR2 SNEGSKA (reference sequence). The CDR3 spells CSAPRDGRETQYF. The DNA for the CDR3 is TGCAGTGCTCCCCGGGACGGACGGGAGACCCAGTACTTC.

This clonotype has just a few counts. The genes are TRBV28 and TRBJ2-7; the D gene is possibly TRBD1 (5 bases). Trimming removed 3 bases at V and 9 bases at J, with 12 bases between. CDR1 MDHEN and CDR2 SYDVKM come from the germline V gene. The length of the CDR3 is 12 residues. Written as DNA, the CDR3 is TGTGCCAGCAGTTTGGGAACAGGAGCGCAGTACTTC. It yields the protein CASSLGTGAQYF.